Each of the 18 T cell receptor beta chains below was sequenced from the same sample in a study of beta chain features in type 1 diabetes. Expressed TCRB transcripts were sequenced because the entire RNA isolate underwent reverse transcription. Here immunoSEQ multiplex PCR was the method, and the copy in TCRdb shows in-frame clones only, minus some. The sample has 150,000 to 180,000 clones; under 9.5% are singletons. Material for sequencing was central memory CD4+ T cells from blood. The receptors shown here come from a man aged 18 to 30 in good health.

The CDR3, as DNA: TGTGCCAGCAGCTTATCTAGGGGTAGCACTGAAGCTTTCTTT. Its protein product is CASSLSRGSTEAFF. The chain is built from TRBV11-2 and TRBJ1-1; TRBD1 is a possible D gene (5 bases). V was clipped by 2 bases and J by 4 bases, with 11 bases between them. The CDR3 totals 14 residues. In germline, CDR1 is SGHAT, CDR2 FQNNGV.

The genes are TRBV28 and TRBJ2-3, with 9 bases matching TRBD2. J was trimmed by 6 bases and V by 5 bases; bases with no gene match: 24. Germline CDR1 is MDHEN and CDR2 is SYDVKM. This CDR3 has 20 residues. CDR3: CASSPPPGGGAEGRVDTQYF. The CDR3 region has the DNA TGTGCCAGCAGTCCGCCCCCTGGCGGGGGGGCCGAGGGACGGGTGGATACGCAGTATTTT.

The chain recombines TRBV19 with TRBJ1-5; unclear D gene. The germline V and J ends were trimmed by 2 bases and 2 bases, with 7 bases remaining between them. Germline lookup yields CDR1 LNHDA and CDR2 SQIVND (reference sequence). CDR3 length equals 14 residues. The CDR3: CASSILDGNQPQHF. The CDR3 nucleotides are TGTGCCAGTAGTATACTAGACGGCAATCAGCCCCAGCATTTT.

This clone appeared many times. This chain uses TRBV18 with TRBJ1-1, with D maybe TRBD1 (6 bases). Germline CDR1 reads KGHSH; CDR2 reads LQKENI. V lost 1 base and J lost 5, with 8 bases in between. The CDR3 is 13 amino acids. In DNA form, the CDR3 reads TGTGCCAGCTCACCACGGGGGCGAACTGAAGCTTTCTTT. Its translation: CASSPRGRTEAFF.

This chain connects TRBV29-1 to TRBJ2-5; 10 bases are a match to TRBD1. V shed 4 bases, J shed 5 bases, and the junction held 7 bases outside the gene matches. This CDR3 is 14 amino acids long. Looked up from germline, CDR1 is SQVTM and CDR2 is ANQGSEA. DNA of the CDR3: TGCAGCGTTGCCGACAGGGGGCCCGGGGAGACCCAGTACTTC. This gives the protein CSVADRGPGETQYF. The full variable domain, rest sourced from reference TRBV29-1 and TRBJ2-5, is SAVISQKPSRDICQRGTSLTIQCQVDSQVTMMFWYRQQPGQSLTLIATANQGSEATYESGFVIDKFPISRPNLTFSTLTVSNMSPEDSSIYLCSVADRGPGETQYFGPGTRLLVL.

DNA of the CDR3: TGCGCCAGCAGCTTGGCCATCAACGAGCAGTACTTC. This gives the protein CASSLAINEQYF. The gene calls are TRBV5-1 and TRBJ2-7; no definite D call. The germline CDR1 and CDR2 sequences are SGHRS and YFSETQ. The germline V and J ends were trimmed by 0 bases and 5 bases, with 6 bases remaining between them. The CDR3 loop spans 12 amino acids.

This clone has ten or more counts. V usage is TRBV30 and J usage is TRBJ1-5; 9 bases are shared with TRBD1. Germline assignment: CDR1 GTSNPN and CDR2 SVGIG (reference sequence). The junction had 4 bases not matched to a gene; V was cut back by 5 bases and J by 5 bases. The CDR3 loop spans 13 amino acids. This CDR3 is CAWGTGTDQPQHF. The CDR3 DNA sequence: TGTGCCTGGGGGACAGGGACGGATCAGCCCCAGCATTTT.

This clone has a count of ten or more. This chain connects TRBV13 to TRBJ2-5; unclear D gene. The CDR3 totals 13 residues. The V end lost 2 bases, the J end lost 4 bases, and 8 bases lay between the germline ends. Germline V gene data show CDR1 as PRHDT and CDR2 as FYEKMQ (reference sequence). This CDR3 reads CASSLNSPETQYF. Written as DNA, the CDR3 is TGTGCCAGCAGCTTAAACTCCCCAGAGACCCAGTACTTC.

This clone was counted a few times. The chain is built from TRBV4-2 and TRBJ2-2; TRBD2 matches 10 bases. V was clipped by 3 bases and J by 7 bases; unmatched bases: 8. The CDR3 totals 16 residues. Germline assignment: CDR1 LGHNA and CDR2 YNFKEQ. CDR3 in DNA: TGTGCCAGCAGCCAGAACCTAGCGGGAGCTTTCGGGGAGCTGTTTTTT. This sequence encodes CASSQNLAGAFGELFF.

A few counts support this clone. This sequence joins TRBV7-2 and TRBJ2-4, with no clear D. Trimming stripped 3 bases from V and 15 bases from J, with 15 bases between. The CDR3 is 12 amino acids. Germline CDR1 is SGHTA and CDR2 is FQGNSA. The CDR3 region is CASSFEVGVRYF. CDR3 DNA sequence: TGTGCCAGCAGCTTCGAGGTTGGCGTTCGGTACTTC. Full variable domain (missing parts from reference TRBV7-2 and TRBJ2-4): GAGVSQSPSNKVTEKGKDVELRCDPISGHTALYWYRQSLGQGLEFLIYFQGNSAPDKSGLPSDRFSAERTGGSVSTLTIQRTQQEDSAVYLCASSFEVGVRYFGAGTRLSVL.

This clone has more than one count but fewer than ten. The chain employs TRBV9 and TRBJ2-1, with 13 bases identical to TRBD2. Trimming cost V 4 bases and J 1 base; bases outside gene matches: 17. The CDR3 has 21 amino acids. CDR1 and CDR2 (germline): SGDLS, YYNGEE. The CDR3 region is CASSLTTPSTSGGRSYNEQFF. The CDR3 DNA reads TGTGCCAGCAGCCTTACCACACCTTCGACTAGCGGGGGGCGTTCCTACAATGAGCAGTTCTTC.

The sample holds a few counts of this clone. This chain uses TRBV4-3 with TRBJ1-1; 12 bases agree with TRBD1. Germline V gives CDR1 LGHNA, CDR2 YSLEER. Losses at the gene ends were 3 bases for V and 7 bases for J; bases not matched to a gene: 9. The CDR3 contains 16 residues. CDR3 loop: CASSQGTGGVRVEAFF. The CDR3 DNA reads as TGCGCCAGCAGCCAGGGGACAGGGGGCGTTCGAGTTGAAGCTTTCTTT.

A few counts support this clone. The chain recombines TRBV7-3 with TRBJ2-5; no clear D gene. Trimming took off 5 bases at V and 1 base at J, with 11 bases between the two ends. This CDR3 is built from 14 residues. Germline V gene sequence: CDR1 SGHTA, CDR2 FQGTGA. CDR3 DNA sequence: TGTGCCAGCAGCCCCAATGGCTTCCAAGAGACCCAGTACTTC. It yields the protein CASSPNGFQETQYF.

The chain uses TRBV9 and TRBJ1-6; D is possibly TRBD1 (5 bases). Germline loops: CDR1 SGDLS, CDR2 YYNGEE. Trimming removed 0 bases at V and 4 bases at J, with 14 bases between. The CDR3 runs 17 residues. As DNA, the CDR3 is TGTGCCAGCAGCGTAGCTGTGACGGGGGGGTATAATTCACCCCTCCACTTT. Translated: CASSVAVTGGYNSPLHF.

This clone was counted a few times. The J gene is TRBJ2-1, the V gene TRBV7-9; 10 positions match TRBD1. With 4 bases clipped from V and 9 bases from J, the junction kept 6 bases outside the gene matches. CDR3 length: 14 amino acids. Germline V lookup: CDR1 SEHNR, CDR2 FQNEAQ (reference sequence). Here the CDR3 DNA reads TGTGCCAGCAGCTGGGACAGGGGAAGTTCTGAGCAGTTCTTC. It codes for CASSWDRGSSEQFF. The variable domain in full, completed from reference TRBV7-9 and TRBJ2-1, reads DTGVSQNPRHKITKRGQNVTFRCDPISEHNRLYWYRQTLGQGPEFLTYFQNEAQLEKSRLLSDRFSAERPKGSFSTLEIQRTEQGDSAMYLCASSWDRGSSEQFFGPGTRLTVL.

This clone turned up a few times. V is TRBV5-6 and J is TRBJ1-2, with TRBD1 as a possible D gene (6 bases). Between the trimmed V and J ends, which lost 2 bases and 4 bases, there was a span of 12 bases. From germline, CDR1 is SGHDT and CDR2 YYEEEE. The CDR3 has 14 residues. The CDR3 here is CASSFLGGLYGYTF. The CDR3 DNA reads TGTGCCAGCAGCTTTTTGGGGGGGCTCTATGGCTACACCTTC.

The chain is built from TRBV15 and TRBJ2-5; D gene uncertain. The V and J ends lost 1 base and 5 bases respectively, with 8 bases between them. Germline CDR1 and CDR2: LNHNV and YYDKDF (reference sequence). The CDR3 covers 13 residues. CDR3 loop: CATSRGMTETQYF. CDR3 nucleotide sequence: TGTGCCACCAGCAGAGGGATGACTGAGACCCAGTACTTC.

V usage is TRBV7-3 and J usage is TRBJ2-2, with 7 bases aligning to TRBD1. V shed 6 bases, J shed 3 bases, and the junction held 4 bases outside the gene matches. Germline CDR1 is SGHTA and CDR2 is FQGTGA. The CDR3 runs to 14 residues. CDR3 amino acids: CASSQTGDTGELFF. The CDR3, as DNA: TGTGCCAGCAGTCAAACAGGGGACACCGGGGAGCTGTTTTTT.